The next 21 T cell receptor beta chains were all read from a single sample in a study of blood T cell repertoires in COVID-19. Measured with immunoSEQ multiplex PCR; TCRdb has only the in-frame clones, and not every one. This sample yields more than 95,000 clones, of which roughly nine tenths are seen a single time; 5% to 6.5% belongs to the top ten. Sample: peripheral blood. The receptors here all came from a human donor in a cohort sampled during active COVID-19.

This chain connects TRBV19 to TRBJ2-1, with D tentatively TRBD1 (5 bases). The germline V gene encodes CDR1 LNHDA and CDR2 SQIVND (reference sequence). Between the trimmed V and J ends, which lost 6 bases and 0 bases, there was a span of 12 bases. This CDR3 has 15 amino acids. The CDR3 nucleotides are TGTGCCAGTAGAAGGGCCGACAGCTCCTACAATGAGCAGTTCTTC. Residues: CASRRADSSYNEQFF. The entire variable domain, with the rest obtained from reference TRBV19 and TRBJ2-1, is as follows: DGGITQSPKYLFRKEGQNVTLSCEQNLNHDAMYWYRQDPGQGLRLIYYSQIVNDFQKGDIAEGYSVSREKKESFPLTVTSAQKNPTAFYLCASRRADSSYNEQFFGPGTRLTVL.

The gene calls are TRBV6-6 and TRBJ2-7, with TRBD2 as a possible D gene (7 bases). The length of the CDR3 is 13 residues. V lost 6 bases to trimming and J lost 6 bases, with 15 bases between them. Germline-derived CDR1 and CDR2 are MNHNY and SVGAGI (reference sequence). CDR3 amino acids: CASSLQGRGEQYF. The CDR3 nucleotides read TGTGCCAGCAGCCTTCAGGGGAGGGGCGAGCAGTACTTC.

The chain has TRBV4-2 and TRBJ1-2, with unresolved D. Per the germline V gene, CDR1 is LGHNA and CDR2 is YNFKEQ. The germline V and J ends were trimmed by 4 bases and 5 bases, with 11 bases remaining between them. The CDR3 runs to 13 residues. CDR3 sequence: CASSPVQEYGYTF. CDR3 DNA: TGTGCCAGCAGCCCAGTCCAGGAATATGGCTACACCTTC.

The CDR3: CASSQMGGRYGYTF. CDR3 coding DNA: TGTGCCAGCAGCCAAATGGGGGGTCGGTATGGCTACACCTTC. V and J are TRBV3-1 (or the pseudogene TRBV3-2) and TRBJ1-2; D is possibly TRBD1 (5 bases). V lost 2 bases and J 5 bases, leaving 12 bases between the germline ends. The CDR3 has 14 residues. Germline loops: CDR1 LGHDT, CDR2 YNNKEL (reference sequence).

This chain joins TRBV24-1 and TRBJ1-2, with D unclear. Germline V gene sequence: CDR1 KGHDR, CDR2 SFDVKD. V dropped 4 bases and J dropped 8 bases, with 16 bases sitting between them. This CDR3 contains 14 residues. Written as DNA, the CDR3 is TGTGCCACCAGTGACCCCGGGTCCCAAGTCGGCTACACCTTC. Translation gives CATSDPGSQVGYTF.

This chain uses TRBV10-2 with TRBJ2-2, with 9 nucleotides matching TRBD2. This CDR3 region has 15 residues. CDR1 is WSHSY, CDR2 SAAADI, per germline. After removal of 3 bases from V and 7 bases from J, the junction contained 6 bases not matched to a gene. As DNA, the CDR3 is TGCGCCAGCAGTGAAGCTAGCGGGATGGGCGGGGAGCTGTTTTTT. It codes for CASSEASGMGGELFF.

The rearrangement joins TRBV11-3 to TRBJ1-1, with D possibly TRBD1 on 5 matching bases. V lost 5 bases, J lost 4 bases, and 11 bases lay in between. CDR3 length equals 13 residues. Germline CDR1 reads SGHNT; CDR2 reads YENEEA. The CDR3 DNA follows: TGTGCCAGCAGCCCGGATCAGGGCACTGAAGCTTTCTTT. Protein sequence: CASSPDQGTEAFF.

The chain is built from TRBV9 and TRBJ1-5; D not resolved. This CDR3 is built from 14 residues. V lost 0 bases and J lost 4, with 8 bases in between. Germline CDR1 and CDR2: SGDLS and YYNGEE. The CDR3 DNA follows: TGTGCCAGCAGCGTAGACGGAGCGAATCAGCCCCAGCATTTT. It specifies CASSVDGANQPQHF.

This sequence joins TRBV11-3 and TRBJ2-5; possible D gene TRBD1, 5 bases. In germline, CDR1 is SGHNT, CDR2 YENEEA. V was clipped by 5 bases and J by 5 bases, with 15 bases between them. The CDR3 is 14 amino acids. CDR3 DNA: TGTGCCAGCAGCAGAGAGGACATGGTTGAGACCCAGTACTTC. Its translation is CASSREDMVETQYF.

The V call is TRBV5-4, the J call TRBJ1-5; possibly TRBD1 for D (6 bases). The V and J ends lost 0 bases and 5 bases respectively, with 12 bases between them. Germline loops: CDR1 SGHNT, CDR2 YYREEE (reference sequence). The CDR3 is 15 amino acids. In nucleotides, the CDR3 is TGTGCCAGCAGCTTGGGGGGGGGCGGACATCAGCCCCAGCATTTT. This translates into CASSLGGGGHQPQHF.

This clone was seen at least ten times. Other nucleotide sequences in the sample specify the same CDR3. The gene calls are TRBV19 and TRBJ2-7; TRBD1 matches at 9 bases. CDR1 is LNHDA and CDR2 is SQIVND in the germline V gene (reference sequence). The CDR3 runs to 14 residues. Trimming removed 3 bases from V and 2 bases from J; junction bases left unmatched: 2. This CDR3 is CASSIGTGTYEQYF. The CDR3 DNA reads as TGTGCCAGTAGTATTGGGACAGGGACCTACGAGCAGTACTTC.

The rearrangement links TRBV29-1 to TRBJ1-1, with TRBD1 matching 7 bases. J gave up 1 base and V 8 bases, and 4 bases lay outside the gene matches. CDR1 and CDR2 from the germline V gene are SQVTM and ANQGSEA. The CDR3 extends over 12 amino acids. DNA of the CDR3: TGCAGCACGGGACAGAGGAACACTGAAGCTTTCTTT. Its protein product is CSTGQRNTEAFF.

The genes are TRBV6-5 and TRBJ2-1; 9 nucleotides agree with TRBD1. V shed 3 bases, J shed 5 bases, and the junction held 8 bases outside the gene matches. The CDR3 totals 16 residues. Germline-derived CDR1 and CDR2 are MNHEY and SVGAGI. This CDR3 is CASSYTGTGPNNEQFF. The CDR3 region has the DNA TGTGCCAGCAGTTATACAGGGACAGGGCCCAACAATGAGCAGTTCTTC.

In DNA form, the CDR3 reads TGTGCCTTACTAGGGGGCAACACCGGGGAGCTGTTTTTT. Its translation is CALLGGNTGELFF. J is TRBJ2-2 and V is TRBV2; 7 bases agree with TRBD1. V was pared by 11 bases and J by 2 bases, with 5 bases of the junction left unmatched. The CDR3 totals 13 residues. Germline V CDR1 and CDR2: SNHLY, FYNNEI. The full variable domain, with the rest looked up from reference TRBV2 and TRBJ2-2, is EPEVTQTPSHQVTQMGQEVILRCVPISNHLYFYWYRQILGQKVEFLVSFYNNEISEKSEIFDDQFSVERPDGSNFTLKIRSTKLEDSAMYFCALLGGNTGELFFGEGSRLTVL.

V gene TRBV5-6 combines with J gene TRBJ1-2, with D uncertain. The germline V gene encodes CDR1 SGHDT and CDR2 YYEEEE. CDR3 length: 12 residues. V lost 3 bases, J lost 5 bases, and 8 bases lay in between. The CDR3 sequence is CASSSSRYGYTF. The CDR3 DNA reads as TGTGCCAGCAGCTCCTCTCGGTATGGCTACACCTTC.

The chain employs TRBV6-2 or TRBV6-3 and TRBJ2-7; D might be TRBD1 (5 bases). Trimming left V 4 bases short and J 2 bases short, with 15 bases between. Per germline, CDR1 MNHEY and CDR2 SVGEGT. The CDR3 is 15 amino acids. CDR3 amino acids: CASSLPPDSPYEQYF. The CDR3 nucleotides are TGTGCCAGCAGTTTGCCCCCCGACAGTCCCTACGAGCAGTACTTC.

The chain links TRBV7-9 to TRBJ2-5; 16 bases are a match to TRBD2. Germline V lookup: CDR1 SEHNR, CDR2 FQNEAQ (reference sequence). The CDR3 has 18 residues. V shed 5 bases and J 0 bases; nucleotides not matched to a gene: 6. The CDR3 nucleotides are TGTGCCAGCAGCATCACGGGACTAGCGGGAGGGCACCAAGAGACCCAGTACTTC. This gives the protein CASSITGLAGGHQETQYF.

The CDR3 reads CASSTWTSGSTPGELFF. Written as DNA, the CDR3 is TGTGCCAGCAGCACGTGGACTAGCGGGAGCACTCCCGGGGAGCTGTTTTTT. This chain joins TRBV11-2 and TRBJ2-2; 13 bases fit TRBD2. CDR3 length equals 17 residues. Germline V gene data show CDR1 as SGHAT and CDR2 as FQNNGV. V was pared by 5 bases and J by 6 bases, with 9 bases of the junction left unmatched.

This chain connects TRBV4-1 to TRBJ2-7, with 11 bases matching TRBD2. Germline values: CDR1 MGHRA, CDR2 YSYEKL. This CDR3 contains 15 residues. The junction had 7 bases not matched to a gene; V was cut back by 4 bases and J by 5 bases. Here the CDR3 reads CASSLSGRAVDEQYF. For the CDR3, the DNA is TGCGCCAGCAGCCTTAGCGGGAGGGCCGTCGACGAGCAGTACTTC.

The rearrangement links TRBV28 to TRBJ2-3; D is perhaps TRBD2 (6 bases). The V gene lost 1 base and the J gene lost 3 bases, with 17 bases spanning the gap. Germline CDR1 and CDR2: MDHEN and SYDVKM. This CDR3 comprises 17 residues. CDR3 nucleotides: TGTGCCAGCAGTTTATTCATTCAGGGAGGTGGGACAGATACGCAGTATTTT. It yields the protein CASSLFIQGGGTDTQYF.

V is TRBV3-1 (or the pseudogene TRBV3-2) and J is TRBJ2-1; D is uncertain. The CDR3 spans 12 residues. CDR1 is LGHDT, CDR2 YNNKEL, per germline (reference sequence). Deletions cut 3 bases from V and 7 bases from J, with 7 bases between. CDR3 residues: CASSQSVNEQFF. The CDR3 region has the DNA TGTGCCAGCAGCCAGTCAGTAAATGAGCAGTTCTTC.